The text below deals with one T cell receptor (beta chain). Its antigen remains unidentified. Germline loops: CDR1 MNHNS, CDR2 SASEGT. This CDR3 is built from 15 residues. Trimming removed 4 bases from V and 2 bases from J, with 15 bases in between. TCRdb redid the calling of the reads with MiXCR, one entry per CDR3 protein. Of 560,000 or so distinct CDR3 sequences in the sample, more than 15% were seen once. This specimen comes from a study of T cell repertoires in cytomegalovirus infection. Study outcomes and limitations: HLA-C-restricted CMV clonotypes gave the most frequent clonotype in two of eight donors.

Sequenced material: CD8+ T cells from PBMCs. The chain has TRBV6-1 and TRBJ2-7; D possibly corresponds to TRBD2 (6 bases). This TCR derives from a human donor in good health (CMV status not recorded). Some clones in this sample may be carry-over from other donors' samples. The CDR3 DNA follows: TGTGCCAGCAGTGGGGAAGGGAGGCATCCCTACGAGCAGTACTTC. Amino acid sequence: CASSGEGRHPYEQYF.